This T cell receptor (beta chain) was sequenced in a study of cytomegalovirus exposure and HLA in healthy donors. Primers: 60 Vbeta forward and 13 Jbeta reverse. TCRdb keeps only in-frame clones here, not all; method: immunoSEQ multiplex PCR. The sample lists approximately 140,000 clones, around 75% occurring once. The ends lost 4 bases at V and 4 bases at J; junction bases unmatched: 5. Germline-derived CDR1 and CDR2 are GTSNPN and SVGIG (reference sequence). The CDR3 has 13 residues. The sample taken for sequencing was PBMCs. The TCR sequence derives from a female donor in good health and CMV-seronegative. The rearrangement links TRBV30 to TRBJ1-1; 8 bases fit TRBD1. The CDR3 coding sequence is TGTGCCTGGATGGCAGGGGGCTTCACTGAAGCTTTCTTT. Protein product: CAWMAGGFTEAFF.